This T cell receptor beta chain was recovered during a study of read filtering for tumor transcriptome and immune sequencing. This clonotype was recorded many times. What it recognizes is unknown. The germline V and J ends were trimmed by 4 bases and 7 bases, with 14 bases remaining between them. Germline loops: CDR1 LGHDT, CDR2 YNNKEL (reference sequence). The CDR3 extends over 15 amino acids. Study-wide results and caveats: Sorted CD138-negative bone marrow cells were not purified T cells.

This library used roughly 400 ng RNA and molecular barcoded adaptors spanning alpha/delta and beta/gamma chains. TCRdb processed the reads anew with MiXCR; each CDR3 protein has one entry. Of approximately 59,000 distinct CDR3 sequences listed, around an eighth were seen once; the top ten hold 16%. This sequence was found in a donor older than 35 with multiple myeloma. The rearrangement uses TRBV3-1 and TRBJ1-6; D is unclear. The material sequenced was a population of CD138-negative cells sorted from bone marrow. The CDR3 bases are TGTGCCAGCAGCCGAGAAGGGAGCGAGAATTCACCCCTCCACTTT. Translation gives CASSREGSENSPLHF.